Here is one T cell receptor beta chain with its context. Its specificity is not known. Germline and junction disagree at one end, which may indicate a read error. This sample is drawn from a study of T cells in Graves' hyperthyroidism and ophthalmopathy. Study-level information: Peripheral blood was obtained at initial diagnosis, preceding any treatment.

Amplification targeted TCR beta CDR3 regions from RNA transcripts. When the TCR CDR3 underwent first-round RT-PCR, the HTBI primer set was used. Using its own MiXCR run on the multiplex PCR reads, TCRdb lists one record per CDR3 protein. This sample has roughly 530,000 distinct CDR3 sequences, with 15% to 20% found just once. Germline loops: CDR1 MDHEN, CDR2 SYDVKM. This CDR3 has 15 residues. Overall study findings and caveats: Ophthalmopathy got predicted by the model a median approximately 6 months before its onset.

The receptor comes from a woman under 30 with Graves' ophthalmopathy. The genes are TRBV28 and TRBJ2-3; D gene unclear. The sequenced sample was blood. This CDR3 is CASSFELISTDAQYF. DNA of the CDR3: TGTGCCAGCAGTTTTGAACTCATTAGCACAGATGCGCAGTATTTT. Combining the CDR3 with reference TRBV28 and TRBJ2-3 gives the whole variable domain DVKVTQSSRYLVKRTGEKVFLECVQDMDHENMFWYRQDPGLGLRLIYFSYDVKMKEKGDIPEGYSVSREKKERFSLILESASTNQTSMYLCASSFELISTDAQYFGPGTRLTVL.